This T cell receptor beta chain was identified during a study of blood T cell repertoires in COVID-19. For the study at large: Whether acute or convalescent, the COVID-19 samples came from the United States, Italy and Spain. Sample material is recorded as cDNA or gDNA derived from T cells, B-cell-depleted T cells, or PBMCs.

The CDR3 loop spans 17 amino acids. Germline V CDR1 and CDR2: MDHEN, SYDVKM. The junction had 8 bases not matched to a gene; V was cut back by 2 bases and J by 3 bases. As handled by the study authors: Cell counts per sample came from amplifying reference gene primers. The assay was immunoSEQ multiplex PCR, and TCRdb's table has in-frame clones only and misses some. V and J calls and clone size come straight from that table; D and trimming were deduced from the DNA. The sample gives 200,000 to 250,000 clones, 88% of which show up once; approximately 1.5% is in the top ten. The origin of this receptor is a man between 18 and 35 years old with active or convalescent COVID-19. Sample: peripheral blood. V and J are TRBV28 and TRBJ2-3; 10 positions agree with TRBD1. CDR3 nucleotide sequence: TGTGCCAGCAGTTTACAAAGACAGGGGGCTGGGACAGATACGCAGTATTTT. Translating gives CASSLQRQGAGTDTQYF.